The 20 T cell receptor beta chains listed next were all sequenced from one sample in a study of OX40 agonist ivuxolimab in advanced cancers. Assay used: immunoSEQ multiplex PCR; TCRdb lists only in-frame clones, some missing. The data contain more than 13,000 clones, approximately 84% of them singletons. This sample comprised CD4+ or CD8+ T cells sorted from blood, obtained in a trial of the OX40 agonist ivuxolimab. These TCRs come from an adult with an advanced solid tumor such as melanoma, head and neck, liver or kidney cancer.

V gene TRBV6-6 combines with J gene TRBJ1-5; 9 bases map to TRBD1. Germline assignment: CDR1 MNHNY and CDR2 SVGAGI (reference sequence). Losses at the gene ends were 5 bases for V and 7 bases for J; bases not matched to a gene: 6. This CDR3 region has 14 residues. As DNA, the CDR3 is TGTGCCAGCAGTCGACAGGGGGTAGGGCAGCCCCAGCATTTT. Its protein is CASSRQGVGQPQHF.

The chain joins TRBV4-3 to TRBJ1-2; TRBD1 matches at 9 bases. This CDR3 region has 17 residues. Trimming at V came to 0 bases and at J to 4 bases, leaving 9 bases not matched to a gene. Germline V lookup: CDR1 LGHNA, CDR2 YSLEER. CDR3 protein: CASSQDAGQGIPYGYTF. In nucleotides, the CDR3 is TGCGCCAGCAGCCAAGATGCCGGACAGGGGATCCCCTATGGCTACACCTTC.

V usage is TRBV9 and J usage is TRBJ2-7; D perhaps matches TRBD2 (7 bases). The CDR3 runs 15 residues. Trimming took off 5 bases at V and 4 bases at J, with 19 bases between the two ends. Germline V gene sequence: CDR1 SGDLS, CDR2 YYNGEE. CDR3 region: CASSLGGGSGYEQYF. The CDR3 nucleotides read TGTGCCAGCAGTCTGGGGGGCGGGAGTGGGTACGAGCAGTACTTC.

The chain has TRBV12-5 and TRBJ2-1; D ambiguous. Germline V CDR1 and CDR2: LGHNT, FRNRAP. CDR3 size: 13 residues. V lost 1 base and J 1 base, leaving 2 bases between the germline ends. The CDR3 here is CASGLGSYNEQFF. For the CDR3, the DNA is TGTGCTAGTGGTTTGGGGTCCTACAATGAGCAGTTCTTC.

The chain carries TRBV6-5 and TRBJ2-7; 7 bases align to TRBD1. After removal of 8 bases from V and 4 bases from J, the junction contained 14 bases not matched to a gene. This CDR3 has 15 amino acids. The germline V gene encodes CDR1 MNHEY and CDR2 SVGAGI. The CDR3 nucleotides read TGTGCCAGCGCACTAAATCCAGGGGGAATGTACGAGCAGTACTTC. This codes for CASALNPGGMYEQYF.

A single count supports this clone. The V gene is TRBV4-2, the J gene TRBJ1-2, with 7 nucleotides matching TRBD1. The V and J ends lost 4 bases and 4 bases, in that order; junction bases with no gene match: 3. CDR3 length equals 13 residues. Germline V gene lookup returns CDR1 LGHNA and CDR2 YNFKEQ. The CDR3 nucleotides are TGTGCCAGCAGCCCCGGACAGGCCTATGGCTACACCTTC. This encodes CASSPGQAYGYTF.

J is TRBJ1-3 and V is TRBV30; D not resolved. V lost 4 bases and J 3 bases, leaving 7 bases between the germline ends. Per germline, CDR1 GTSNPN and CDR2 SVGIG (reference sequence). The CDR3 covers 12 residues. CDR3: CAWTPSGNTIYF. DNA of the CDR3: TGTGCCTGGACCCCCAGTGGAAACACCATATATTTT.

The chain combines TRBV16 with TRBJ1-1; TRBD1 might be the D (5 bases). The CDR3 runs 13 residues. V was trimmed by 5 bases and J by 1 base, leaving 8 bases between them. Germline CDR1 and CDR2: KGHSY and FQNENV. CDR3 nucleotides: TGTGCCAGCAGCGGGACCGAGAACACTGAAGCTTTCTTT. Translation: CASSGTENTEAFF.

The gene calls are TRBV4-1 and TRBJ2-7; TRBD1 agrees at 11 bases. Germline V gives CDR1 MGHRA, CDR2 YSYEKL. The V and J ends lost 3 bases and 3 bases, in that order; junction bases with no gene match: 1. This CDR3 comprises 14 residues. CDR3 DNA sequence: TGCGCCAGCAGCCAGGGACAGGGGGTCTACGAGCAGTACTTC. This encodes CASSQGQGVYEQYF.

The chain uses TRBV7-9 and TRBJ2-3; D possibly corresponds to TRBD2 (6 bases). Germline V CDR1 and CDR2: SEHNR, FQNEAQ (reference sequence). Trimming cost V 6 bases and J 1 base, with 14 bases left between them. CDR3 size: 15 residues. This CDR3 is CASSNLARGTDTQYF. CDR3 DNA: TGTGCCAGCAGTAACCTAGCGCGGGGCACAGATACGCAGTATTTT.

This clone was detected a few times. The genes are TRBV10-1 and TRBJ2-2; maybe TRBD2 (5 bases). Deletions cut 3 bases from V and 6 bases from J, with 8 bases between. This CDR3 is built from 13 residues. From germline, CDR1 is WNHNN and CDR2 SYGVQD (reference sequence). For the CDR3, the DNA is TGCGCCAGCAGTGACCGGGATCCCGGGGAGCTGTTTTTT. This codes for CASSDRDPGELFF.

The gene calls are TRBV30 and TRBJ2-7, with D perhaps TRBD1 (5 bases). Trimming stripped 2 bases from V and 2 bases from J, with 16 bases between. This CDR3 has 15 residues. From germline, CDR1 is GTSNPN and CDR2 SVGIG (reference sequence). CDR3 sequence: CAWSPDSTVPYEQYF. In DNA form, the CDR3 reads TGTGCCTGGAGTCCTGACAGCACCGTGCCCTACGAGCAGTACTTC.

The chain combines TRBV7-9 with TRBJ2-1, with TRBD2 matching over 9 bases. Looked up from germline, CDR1 is SEHNR and CDR2 is FQNEAQ (reference sequence). This CDR3 has 15 amino acids. The junction had 5 bases not matched to a gene; V was cut back by 4 bases and J by 4 bases. CDR3 amino acids: CASSSATSGYNEQFF. The DNA of the CDR3 is TGTGCCAGCAGCTCAGCCACTAGCGGGTACAATGAGCAGTTCTTC. The full variable domain, with the rest looked up from reference TRBV7-9 and TRBJ2-1, is DTGVSQNPRHKITKRGQNVTFRCDPISEHNRLYWYRQTLGQGPEFLTYFQNEAQLEKSRLLSDRFSAERPKGSFSTLEIQRTEQGDSAMYLCASSSATSGYNEQFFGPGTRLTVL.

This chain uses TRBV7-6 with TRBJ1-1; D unresolved. CDR3 length: 11 amino acids. V was trimmed by 6 bases and J by 7 bases, leaving 9 bases between them. Germline values: CDR1 SGHVS, CDR2 FNYEAQ. CDR3 in amino acids: CASSLGDEAFF. Written as DNA, the CDR3 is TGTGCCAGCAGTCTTGGGGATGAAGCTTTCTTT.

This chain links TRBV19 with TRBJ2-3, with D unclear. This CDR3 spans 14 amino acids. The V gene lost 7 bases and the J gene lost 8 bases, with 19 bases spanning the gap. Germline CDR1 LNHDA, CDR2 SQIVND (reference sequence). The CDR3 DNA follows: TGTGCCAGTACCTCACGTGAGAGGTGGCGTACGCAGTATTTT. It translates to CASTSRERWRTQYF.

This chain uses TRBV6-6 with TRBJ2-7; 8 nucleotides align to TRBD2. This CDR3 has 13 residues. V was clipped by 6 bases and J by 2 bases; unmatched bases: 3. Germline values: CDR1 MNHNY, CDR2 SVGAGI (reference sequence). CDR3 protein: CASSLAGTYEQYF. The CDR3 DNA reads as TGTGCCAGCAGCTTAGCGGGGACCTACGAGCAGTACTTC.

V is TRBV5-5 and J is TRBJ2-1; tentatively, D is TRBD1 or TRBD2 (5 bases each). The V gene's germline CDR1 is SGHKS and CDR2 YYEKEE (reference sequence). V was trimmed by 3 bases and J by 9 bases, leaving 16 bases between them. The CDR3 spans 14 residues. Written as DNA, the CDR3 is TGTGCCAGCAGCTCAAGAGGGACCCCCAGTGAGCAGTTCTTC. The encoded protein is CASSSRGTPSEQFF.

J is TRBJ2-7 and V is TRBV11-3, with 7 bases aligning to TRBD2. V was clipped by 5 bases and J by 4 bases; unmatched bases: 11. CDR1 is SGHNT and CDR2 is YENEEA in the germline V gene. The CDR3 runs 15 residues. DNA for the CDR3: TGTGCCAGCAGCCCGACCAGCGGGATCGCGTACGAGCAGTACTTC. Encoded protein: CASSPTSGIAYEQYF.

As for this clone: One end of the junction is discordant with germline, which a read error may explain. This chain connects TRBV19 to TRBJ1-4; D gene ambiguous. This CDR3 has 17 residues. Germline assignment: CDR1 LNHDA and CDR2 SQIVND (reference sequence). CDR3 nucleotides: TGTGCCAGTAGTATCCTCACGGACGGGTTGGATAATGAAAACCTGTTTTTT. Residues: CASSILTDGLDNENLFF.

The rearrangement links TRBV7-6 to TRBJ2-5, with D perhaps matching TRBD1 or TRBD2 (5 bases each). The germline V gene encodes CDR1 SGHVS and CDR2 FNYEAQ. CDR3 length: 14 residues. V lost 5 bases to trimming and J lost 7 bases, with 17 bases between them. The CDR3 DNA reads TGTGCCAGCAGCGGCCGGGACCCCCGGCCGACCCAGTACTTC. Protein product: CASSGRDPRPTQYF.